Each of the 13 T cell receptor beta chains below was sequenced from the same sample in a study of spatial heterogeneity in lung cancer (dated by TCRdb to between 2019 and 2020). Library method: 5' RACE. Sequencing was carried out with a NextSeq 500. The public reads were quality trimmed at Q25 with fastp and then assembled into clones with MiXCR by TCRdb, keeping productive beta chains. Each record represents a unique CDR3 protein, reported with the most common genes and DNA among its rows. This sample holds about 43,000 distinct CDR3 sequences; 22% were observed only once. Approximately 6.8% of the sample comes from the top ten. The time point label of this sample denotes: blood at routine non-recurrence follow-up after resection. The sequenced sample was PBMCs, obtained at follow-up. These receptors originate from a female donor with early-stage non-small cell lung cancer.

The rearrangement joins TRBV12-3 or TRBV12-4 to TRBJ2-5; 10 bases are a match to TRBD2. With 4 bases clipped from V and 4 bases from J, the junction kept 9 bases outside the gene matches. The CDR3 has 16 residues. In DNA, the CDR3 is TGTGCCAGCAGTTGGACTAGCGGCTACAAGTCAGAGACCCAGTACTTC. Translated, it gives CASSWTSGYKSETQYF.

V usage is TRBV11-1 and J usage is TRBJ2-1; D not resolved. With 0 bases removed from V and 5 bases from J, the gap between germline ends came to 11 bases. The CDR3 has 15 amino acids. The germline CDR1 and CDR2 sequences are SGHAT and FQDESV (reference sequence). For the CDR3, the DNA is TGTGCCAGCAGCTTAGCGGGCAACCCCCACAATGAGCAGTTCTTC. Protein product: CASSLAGNPHNEQFF.

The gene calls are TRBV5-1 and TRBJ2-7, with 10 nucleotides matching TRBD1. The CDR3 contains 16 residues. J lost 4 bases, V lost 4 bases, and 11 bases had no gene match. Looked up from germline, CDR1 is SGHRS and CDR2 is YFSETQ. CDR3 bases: TGCGCCAGCAGCCCCGGAGGGACAGGGGATTTATACGAGCAGTACTTC. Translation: CASSPGGTGDLYEQYF.

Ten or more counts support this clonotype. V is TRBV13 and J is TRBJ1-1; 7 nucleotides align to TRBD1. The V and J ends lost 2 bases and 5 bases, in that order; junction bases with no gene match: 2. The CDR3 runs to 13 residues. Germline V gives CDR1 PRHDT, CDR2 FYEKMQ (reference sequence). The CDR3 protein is CASSLKGATEAFF. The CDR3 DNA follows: TGTGCCAGCAGCTTAAAGGGGGCGACTGAAGCTTTCTTT.

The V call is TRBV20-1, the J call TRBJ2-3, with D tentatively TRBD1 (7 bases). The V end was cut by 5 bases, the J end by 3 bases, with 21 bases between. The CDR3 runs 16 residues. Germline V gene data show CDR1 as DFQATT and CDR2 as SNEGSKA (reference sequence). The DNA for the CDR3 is TGCAGTGCTTACAAACCCTGGTCAGGGGGGACAGATACGCAGTATTTT. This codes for CSAYKPWSGGTDTQYF.

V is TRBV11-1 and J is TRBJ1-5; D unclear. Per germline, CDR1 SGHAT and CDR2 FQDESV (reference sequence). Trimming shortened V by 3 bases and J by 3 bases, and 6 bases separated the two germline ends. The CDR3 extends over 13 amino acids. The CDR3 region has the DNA TGTGCCAGCAGCTTGGAGATCAATCAGCCCCAGCATTTT. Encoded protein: CASSLEINQPQHF.

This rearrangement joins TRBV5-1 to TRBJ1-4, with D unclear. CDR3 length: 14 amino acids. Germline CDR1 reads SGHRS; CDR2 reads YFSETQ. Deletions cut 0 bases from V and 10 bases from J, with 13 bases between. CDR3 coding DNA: TGCGCCAGCAGCTTGGAACCAGGTGCTGGAAAACTGTTTTTT. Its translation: CASSLEPGAGKLFF.

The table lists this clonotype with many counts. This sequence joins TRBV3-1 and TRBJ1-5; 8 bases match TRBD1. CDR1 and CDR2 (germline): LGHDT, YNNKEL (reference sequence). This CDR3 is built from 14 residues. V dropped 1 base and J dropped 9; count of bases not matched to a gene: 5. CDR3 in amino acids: CASSQGDRLGPQHF. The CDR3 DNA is TGTGCCAGCAGCCAAGGGGACAGGCTCGGGCCCCAGCATTTT.

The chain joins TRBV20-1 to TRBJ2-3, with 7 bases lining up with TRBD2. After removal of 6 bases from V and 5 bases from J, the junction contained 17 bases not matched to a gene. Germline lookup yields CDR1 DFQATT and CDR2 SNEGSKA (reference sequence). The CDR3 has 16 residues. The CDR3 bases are TGCAGTGCAAACTTAAACACGGGAGGATGGGTAGATACGCAGTATTTT. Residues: CSANLNTGGWVDTQYF.

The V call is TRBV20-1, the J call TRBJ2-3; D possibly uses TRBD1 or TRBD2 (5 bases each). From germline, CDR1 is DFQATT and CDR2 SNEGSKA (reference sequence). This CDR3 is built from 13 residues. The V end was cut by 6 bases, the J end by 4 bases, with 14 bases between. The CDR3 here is CSARDPLPDTQYF. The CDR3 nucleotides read TGCAGTGCCCGGGACCCCTTGCCAGATACGCAGTATTTT.

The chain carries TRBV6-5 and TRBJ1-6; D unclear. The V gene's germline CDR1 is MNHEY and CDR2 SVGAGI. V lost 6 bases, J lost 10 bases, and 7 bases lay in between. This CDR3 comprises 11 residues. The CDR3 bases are TGTGCCAGCAGCGGCCACTCACCCCTCCACTTT. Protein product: CASSGHSPLHF.

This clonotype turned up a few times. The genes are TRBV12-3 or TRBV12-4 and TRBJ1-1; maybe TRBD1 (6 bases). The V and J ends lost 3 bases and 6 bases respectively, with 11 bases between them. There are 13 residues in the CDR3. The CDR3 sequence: CASSLGAGAEAFF. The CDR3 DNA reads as TGTGCCAGCAGTTTGGGGGCCGGGGCTGAAGCTTTCTTT.

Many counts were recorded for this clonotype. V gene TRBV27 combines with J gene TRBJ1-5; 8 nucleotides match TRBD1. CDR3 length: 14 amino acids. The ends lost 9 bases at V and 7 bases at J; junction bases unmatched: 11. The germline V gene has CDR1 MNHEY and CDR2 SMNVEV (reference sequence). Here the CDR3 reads CASSDREGGQPQHF. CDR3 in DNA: TGTGCCAGTTCGGACAGGGAGGGCGGGCAGCCCCAGCATTTT.